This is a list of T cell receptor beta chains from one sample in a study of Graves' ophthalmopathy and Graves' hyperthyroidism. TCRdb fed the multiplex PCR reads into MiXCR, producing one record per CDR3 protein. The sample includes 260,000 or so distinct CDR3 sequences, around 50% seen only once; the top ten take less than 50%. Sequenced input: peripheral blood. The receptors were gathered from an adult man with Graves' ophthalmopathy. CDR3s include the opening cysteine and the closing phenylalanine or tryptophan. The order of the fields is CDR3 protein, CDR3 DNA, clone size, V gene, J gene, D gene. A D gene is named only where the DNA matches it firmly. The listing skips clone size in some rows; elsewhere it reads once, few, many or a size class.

CDR3 protein: CARISMGDEKLFF
CDR3 DNA: TGTGCCAGGATAAGTATGGGGGATGAAAAACTGTTTTTT
clone size: NA
V gene: TRBV2
J gene: TRBJ1-4
D gene: NA

CDR3 protein: CASSEALAGRGYTF
CDR3 DNA: TGTGCCAGCAGTGAAGCGCTGGCAGGGAGAGGCTACACCTTC
clone size: few
V gene: TRBV2
J gene: TRBJ1-2
D gene: NA

CDR3 protein: CASARQGGTGELFF
CDR3 DNA: TGTGCCAGCGCGCGACAGGGAGGCACCGGGGAGCTGTTTTTT
clone size: NA
V gene: TRBV12-3/TRBV12-4
J gene: TRBJ2-2
D gene: NA

CDR3 protein: CASTPGQNNQPQHF
CDR3 DNA: TGTGCCAGTACTCCGGGACAGAACAATCAGCCCCAGCATTTT
clone size: NA
V gene: TRBV19
J gene: TRBJ1-5
D gene: TRBD1

CDR3 protein: CASSLVVGAEQYF
CDR3 DNA: TGTGCCAGCAGCCTAGTGGTGGGGGCCGAGCAGTACTTC
clone size: few
V gene: TRBV11-2
J gene: TRBJ2-7
D gene: NA

CDR3 protein: CSAFGNEQYF
CDR3 DNA: TGCAGTGCGTTCGGGAACGAGCAGTACTTC
clone size: NA
V gene: TRBV20-1
J gene: TRBJ2-7
D gene: NA

CDR3 protein: CAGKAETQYF
CDR3 DNA: TGTGCTGGAAAAGCCGAGACCCAGTACTTC
clone size: NA
V gene: TRBV30
J gene: TRBJ2-5
D gene: NA

CDR3 protein: CASSVEGSNTEAFF
CDR3 DNA: TGTGCCAGCAGCGTAGAGGGAAGTAACACTGAAGCTTTCTTT
clone size: few
V gene: TRBV9
J gene: TRBJ1-1
D gene: NA

CDR3 protein: CASSESGTSGYEQYF
CDR3 DNA: TGTGCCAGCAGTGAATCCGGGACTAGCGGTTACGAGCAGTACTTC
clone size: NA
V gene: TRBV10-3
J gene: TRBJ2-7
D gene: TRBD2

CDR3 protein: CASSPSREPQHF
CDR3 DNA: TGTGCCAGCAGCCCAAGCCGGGAGCCCCAGCATTTT
clone size: few
V gene: TRBV9
J gene: TRBJ1-5
D gene: NA

CDR3 protein: CASSSQGDRGYTF
CDR3 DNA: TGTGCCAGCAGCTCCCAGGGGGATCGTGGCTACACCTTC
clone size: NA
V gene: TRBV7-9
J gene: TRBJ1-2
D gene: TRBD1

CDR3 protein: CASSGGTGYYEQYF
CDR3 DNA: TGTGCCAGCAGCGGGGGGACAGGGTACTACGAGCAGTACTTC
clone size: NA
V gene: TRBV5-6
J gene: TRBJ2-7
D gene: TRBD1

CDR3 protein: CATSLQNSNQPQHF
CDR3 DNA: TGTGCCACCAGTCTACAGAATAGCAATCAGCCCCAGCATTTT
clone size: many
V gene: TRBV15
J gene: TRBJ1-5
D gene: NA

CDR3 protein: CSARLGQTNSPLHF
CDR3 DNA: TGCAGTGCTAGACTGGGACAGACCAATTCACCCCTCCACTTT
clone size: NA
V gene: TRBV20-1
J gene: TRBJ1-6
D gene: TRBD1

CDR3 protein: CASSAGRISNQPQHF
CDR3 DNA: TGTGCCAGCAGTGCCGGGCGGATTAGCAATCAGCCCCAGCATTTT
clone size: NA
V gene: TRBV2
J gene: TRBJ1-5
D gene: NA

CDR3 protein: CASSDGLALNTEAFF
CDR3 DNA: TGTGCCAGCAGCGACGGTCTGGCACTGAACACTGAAGCTTTCTTT
clone size: few
V gene: TRBV7-9
J gene: TRBJ1-1
D gene: NA

CDR3 protein: CSASWYSNQPQYF
CDR3 DNA: TGCAGTGCTAGTTGGTATAGCAATCAGCCCCAGTATTTT
clone size: NA
V gene: TRBV20-1
J gene: TRBJ2-3
D gene: NA

CDR3 protein: CASSSGTASTGELFF
CDR3 DNA: TGCGCCAGCAGCTCGGGGACAGCCTCCACCGGGGAGCTGTTTTTT
clone size: NA
V gene: TRBV5-1
J gene: TRBJ2-2
D gene: TRBD1

CDR3 protein: CASSLTWDKTNTGELFF
CDR3 DNA: TGTGCCAGCAGCTTAACTTGGGACAAAACGAACACCGGGGAGCTGTTTTTT
clone size: NA
V gene: TRBV7-3
J gene: TRBJ2-2
D gene: NA

CDR3 protein: CASSHWAGGDYGYTF
CDR3 DNA: TGCGCCAGCAGCCACTGGGCAGGTGGGGACTATGGCTACACCTTC
clone size: few
V gene: TRBV4-1
J gene: TRBJ1-2
D gene: NA

CDR3 protein: CSARRGRVSYEQYF
CDR3 DNA: TGCAGTGCCAGAAGGGGTAGGGTTTCCTACGAGCAGTACTTC
clone size: NA
V gene: TRBV20-1
J gene: TRBJ2-7
D gene: NA

CDR3 protein: CASSLVAGAPGETQYF
CDR3 DNA: TGTGCCAGCAGCTTAGTGGCGGGAGCCCCAGGAGAGACCCAGTACTTC
clone size: NA
V gene: TRBV7-2
J gene: TRBJ2-5
D gene: TRBD2

CDR3 protein: CASSLEGRGHEQYF
CDR3 DNA: TGTGCCAGCAGCTTAGAAGGCAGGGGCCACGAGCAGTACTTC
clone size: NA
V gene: TRBV13
J gene: TRBJ2-7
D gene: NA

CDR3 protein: CASSLTRGAETQYF
CDR3 DNA: TGTGCCAGCAGCTTGACCAGGGGGGCAGAGACCCAGTACTTC
clone size: few
V gene: TRBV7-2
J gene: TRBJ2-5
D gene: NA

CDR3 protein: CASSLVLSRGDFYNSPLHF
CDR3 DNA: TGTGCCAGCAGTTTAGTCCTCAGCAGGGGGGATTTTTATAATTCACCCCTCCACTTT
clone size: NA
V gene: TRBV12-3/TRBV12-4
J gene: TRBJ1-6
D gene: TRBD1

CDR3 protein: CASSLVRAEQYF
CDR3 DNA: TGTGCCAGCAGCTTAGTTAGGGCCGAGCAGTACTTC
clone size: NA
V gene: TRBV7-2
J gene: TRBJ2-7
D gene: NA

CDR3 protein: CATSDLRGNQPQHF
CDR3 DNA: TGTGCCACCAGTGATTTGCGAGGGAATCAGCCCCAGCATTTT
clone size: NA
V gene: TRBV24-1
J gene: TRBJ1-5
D gene: NA

CDR3 protein: CASSRGFSTRGGRALAEQYF
CDR3 DNA: TGCGCCAGCAGCCGCGGGTTCAGCACTCGAGGCGGGAGGGCCTTGGCCGAGCAGTACTTC
clone size: NA
V gene: TRBV7-2
J gene: TRBJ2-7
D gene: TRBD2

CDR3 protein: CASSQDWDTGELFF
CDR3 DNA: TGTGCCAGCAGCCAAGATTGGGACACCGGGGAGCTGTTTTTT
clone size: NA
V gene: TRBV14
J gene: TRBJ2-2
D gene: NA

CDR3 protein: CRLKRAQESTGETQYF
CDR3 DNA: TGCAGGCTCAAGAGGGCTCAGGAGTCGACAGGGGAGACCCAGTACTTC
clone size: once
V gene: TRBV10-2
J gene: TRBJ2-5
D gene: TRBD1

CDR3 protein: CASSQVRDENYGYTF
CDR3 DNA: TGTGCCAGCAGCCAAGTCAGGGACGAGAACTATGGCTACACCTTC
clone size: few
V gene: TRBV3-1
J gene: TRBJ1-2
D gene: NA

CDR3 protein: CASRKPGTSNTGELFF
CDR3 DNA: TGCGCCAGCCGAAAACCCGGGACATCGAACACCGGGGAGCTGTTTTTT
clone size: NA
V gene: TRBV5-1
J gene: TRBJ2-2
D gene: NA

CDR3 protein: CASSKDGAVTEAFF
CDR3 DNA: TGTGCCAGCAGCAAGGACGGGGCTGTCACTGAAGCTTTCTTT
clone size: NA
V gene: TRBV7-9
J gene: TRBJ1-1
D gene: NA

CDR3 protein: CASSQTGASGQPQHF
CDR3 DNA: TGTGCCAGCAGCCAAACAGGGGCCTCCGGTCAGCCCCAGCATTTT
clone size: NA
V gene: TRBV7-2
J gene: TRBJ1-5
D gene: TRBD1

CDR3 protein: CASSKTRGGGYTF
CDR3 DNA: TGTGCCAGTAGCAAAACAAGGGGAGGTGGCTACACCTTC
clone size: NA
V gene: TRBV19
J gene: TRBJ1-2
D gene: NA

CDR3 protein: CASSTRRDNYNSPLHF
CDR3 DNA: TGTGCCAGCAGTACCAGACGGGACAACTATAATTCACCCCTCCACTTT
clone size: NA
V gene: TRBV6-2/TRBV6-3
J gene: TRBJ1-6
D gene: NA

CDR3 protein: CASSSDSLNTEAFF
CDR3 DNA: TGTGCCAGCAGCTCGGACAGCTTGAACACTGAAGCTTTCTTT
clone size: few
V gene: TRBV7-2
J gene: TRBJ1-1
D gene: NA

CDR3 protein: CASSKTRQETQYF
CDR3 DNA: TGTGCCAGCTCAAAGACTAGACAAGAGACCCAGTACTTC
clone size: few
V gene: TRBV2
J gene: TRBJ2-5
D gene: NA

CDR3 protein: CASSEGLRNIQYF
CDR3 DNA: TGTGCCAGCAGTGAGGGCCTAAGGAACATTCAGTACTTC
clone size: NA
V gene: TRBV25-1
J gene: TRBJ2-4
D gene: NA

CDR3 protein: CASSVDRAERYEQYF
CDR3 DNA: TGTGCCAGCAGCGTGGACAGGGCGGAGAGGTACGAGCAGTACTTC
clone size: NA
V gene: TRBV7-9
J gene: TRBJ2-7
D gene: TRBD1

CDR3 protein: CAGSLGLAQEQYF
CDR3 DNA: TGTGCCGGCAGTCTAGGACTAGCTCAGGAGCAGTACTTC
clone size: once
V gene: TRBV2
J gene: TRBJ2-7
D gene: TRBD2

CDR3 protein: CSVAAPWAGTEAFF
CDR3 DNA: TGCAGCGTTGCGGCCCCTTGGGCGGGGACTGAAGCTTTCTTT
clone size: NA
V gene: TRBV29-1
J gene: TRBJ1-1
D gene: NA

CDR3 protein: CASSPMQGNQPQHF
CDR3 DNA: TGTGCCAGCTCACCAATGCAGGGGAATCAGCCCCAGCATTTT
clone size: NA
V gene: TRBV18
J gene: TRBJ1-5
D gene: NA

CDR3 protein: CSARPGQDGYTF
CDR3 DNA: TGCAGTGCTAGACCAGGGCAAGATGGCTACACCTTC
clone size: NA
V gene: TRBV20-1
J gene: TRBJ1-2
D gene: NA

CDR3 protein: CASSLADEQFF
CDR3 DNA: TGTGCCAGCAGCTTAGCGGATGAGCAGTTCTTC
clone size: NA
V gene: TRBV7-9
J gene: TRBJ2-1
D gene: NA

CDR3 protein: CAISERGTGENEQYF
CDR3 DNA: TGTGCCATCAGTGAAAGAGGAACAGGGGAGAACGAGCAGTACTTC
clone size: few
V gene: TRBV10-3
J gene: TRBJ2-7
D gene: TRBD1

CDR3 protein: CASSLEGQGYTEAFF
CDR3 DNA: TGTGCCAGCAGCTTAGAAGGACAGGGCTATACTGAAGCTTTCTTT
clone size: NA
V gene: TRBV5-8
J gene: TRBJ1-1
D gene: TRBD1

CDR3 protein: CASSIGTGGGETQYF
CDR3 DNA: TGCGCCAGCAGCATTGGCACAGGGGGAGGTGAGACCCAGTACTTC
clone size: NA
V gene: TRBV5-1
J gene: TRBJ2-5
D gene: TRBD1

CDR3 protein: CAIKKQGVHYGYTF
CDR3 DNA: TGTGCCATCAAGAAACAGGGGGTTCACTATGGCTACACCTTC
clone size: NA
V gene: TRBV10-3
J gene: TRBJ1-2
D gene: TRBD1

CDR3 protein: CASSLENSLTGELFF
CDR3 DNA: TGCGCCAGCAGCTTGGAGAACAGCTTAACCGGGGAGCTGTTTTTT
clone size: NA
V gene: TRBV5-1
J gene: TRBJ2-2
D gene: NA

CDR3 protein: CASNMGQWNSPLHF
CDR3 DNA: TGTGCCAGCAACATGGGACAGTGGAATTCACCCCTCCACTTT
clone size: NA
V gene: TRBV6-5
J gene: TRBJ1-6
D gene: TRBD1

CDR3 protein: CSARGTEAFF
CDR3 DNA: TGCAGTGCTAGAGGCACTGAGGCTTTCTTT
clone size: few
V gene: TRBV20-1
J gene: TRBJ1-1
D gene: NA